In this sample, the clone carrying this T cell receptor beta chain turned up many times. The data stem from a study of T cells in Graves' hyperthyroidism and ophthalmopathy. Amplification targeted TCR beta CDR3 regions from RNA transcripts. Researchers ran a first-round RT-PCR on the TCR CDR3 using the HTBI primer set. TCRdb used MiXCR to reprocess the multiplex PCR reads, holding one entry per CDR3 protein. The repertoire consists of about 260,000 distinct CDR3 sequences, with around 17% occurring once and the leading ten covering around 30%. The diagnoses drew upon clinical symptoms, serum thyroxine and TRAb, thyroid ultrasound and orbital computed tomography. This CDR3 comprises 16 residues. Germline-derived CDR1 and CDR2 are SNHLY and FYNNEI. After removal of 6 bases from V and 7 bases from J, the junction contained 9 bases not matched to a gene.

The specimen sequenced was blood. The TCR originated in a woman between 18 and 29 years old with Graves' ophthalmopathy. This rearrangement joins TRBV2 to TRBJ1-6; 10 bases align to TRBD1. In nucleotides, the CDR3 is TGTGCCAGCAGCTACGACAGGGGGCAACGGAATTCACCCCTCCACTTT. This translates into CASSYDRGQRNSPLHF.